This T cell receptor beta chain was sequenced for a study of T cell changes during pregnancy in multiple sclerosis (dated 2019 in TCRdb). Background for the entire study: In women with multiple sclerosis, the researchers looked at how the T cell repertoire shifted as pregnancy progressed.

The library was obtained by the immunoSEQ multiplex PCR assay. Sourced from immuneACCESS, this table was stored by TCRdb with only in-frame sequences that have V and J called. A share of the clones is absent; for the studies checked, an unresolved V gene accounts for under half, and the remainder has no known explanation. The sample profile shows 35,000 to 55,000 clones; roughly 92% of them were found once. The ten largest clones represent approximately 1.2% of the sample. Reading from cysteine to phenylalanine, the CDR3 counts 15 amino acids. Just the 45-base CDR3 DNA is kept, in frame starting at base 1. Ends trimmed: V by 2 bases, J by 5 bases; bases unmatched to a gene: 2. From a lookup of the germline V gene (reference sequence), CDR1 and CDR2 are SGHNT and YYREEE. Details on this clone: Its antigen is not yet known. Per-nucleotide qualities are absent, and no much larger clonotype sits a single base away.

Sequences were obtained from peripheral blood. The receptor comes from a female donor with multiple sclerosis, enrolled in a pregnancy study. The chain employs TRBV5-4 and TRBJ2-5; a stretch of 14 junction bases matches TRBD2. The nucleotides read TGTGCCAGCAGCTTAGGGACTAGCGGGAGTGAGACCCAGTACTTC. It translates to CASSLGTSGSETQYF.